This T cell receptor (beta chain) stems from a study of blood T cell repertoires in COVID-19. CDR1 LGHNA and CDR2 YNFKEQ come from the germline V gene. The V segment lost 4 bases and the J segment 0 bases; nucleotides outside the gene matches: 12. The CDR3 is 19 amino acids. Source study methods: By means of reference gene primer amplification, nucleated cell counts were estimated. Data came from immunoSEQ multiplex PCR; TCRdb stores just in-frame clones and leaves some out. That table furnishes V, J and clone size, whereas the DNA furnished D and trimming. This table holds about 190,000 clones, about 85% found once.

Source material: peripheral blood. The chain couples TRBV4-2 to TRBJ2-1; 10 bases map to TRBD2. The source is a woman over 75 with acute or convalescent COVID-19. CDR3 in amino acids: CASSPSGRVSGGSYNEQFF. The DNA of the CDR3 is TGTGCCAGCAGCCCTAGCGGGAGAGTTTCGGGTGGCTCCTACAATGAGCAGTTCTTC.